Given below is one TCR beta chain in context. The antigen remains undetermined. CDR3 size: 14 residues. Germline V CDR1 and CDR2: SEHNR, FQNEAQ (reference sequence). The J segment lost 1 base and the V segment lost 5 bases, leaving 4 bases of the junction unmatched. The sample originates from a study of cytomegalovirus exposure and HLA in healthy donors. Study summary: Sequencing of about 179 million T cells in an earlier analysis found about 120 million unique TCR beta sequences. General study findings and limits: The listing of 150 to 200 TCR beta chains classed them as cytomegalovirus-associated.

The PCR was carried out with 60 Vbeta primers and 13 Jbeta primers. Here immunoSEQ multiplex PCR was the method, and the copy in TCRdb shows in-frame clones only, minus some. The data show about 160,000 clones, with around 85% seen just once and 3.5% to 5% held by the top ten. The genes are TRBV7-9 and TRBJ2-7; 8 positions match TRBD1. Sequenced: PBMCs. This TCR came from a man in his forties or fifties in good health and CMV-seronegative. CDR3 in amino acids: CASSPRTGSYEQYF. Written as DNA, the CDR3 is TGTGCCAGCAGCCCTAGGACAGGGTCCTACGAGCAGTACTTC.